The clone carrying this T cell receptor (beta chain) was picked up a small number of times. Its antigen is undetermined. The data belong to a study of CD8+ T cells in alopecia areata. Study background: The drug, oral tofacitinib, was given to treated patients at 5 to 10 mg twice daily. Patients in the study were on tofacitinib for 6 to 18 months, then off it for 6 months.

Regarding the study as a whole: Scalp specimens additionally yield sequences from normal skin's resident alphabeta T cells. An increase in clonality over normal scalp was evident in lesional scalp, especially alopecia totalis/universalis.

The germline V gene encodes CDR1 SQVTM and CDR2 ANQGSEA. CDR3 length: 13 amino acids. J gave up 3 bases and V 7 bases, and 5 bases lay outside the gene matches. Sequencing used cDNA as its template, made by extracting RNA and reverse transcribing it. Profiling relied on immunoSEQ multiplex PCR, and the TCRdb table lists in-frame clones only, not all of them. The repertoire holds about 98,000 clones, with 40% to 55% as singletons. The chain couples TRBV29-1 to TRBJ2-7; 11 nucleotides line up with TRBD2. The receptor was derived from a human donor with alopecia areata. Source material: CD4+ T cells sorted from blood. CDR3 region: CSATSGSGYEQYF. The CDR3 nucleotides read TGCAGCGCTACTAGCGGGAGTGGCTACGAGCAGTACTTC.